The source of this T cell receptor (beta chain) is a study of vaccination and CD4 T cells after COVID-19. This clonotype came up a few times. Its antigen remains unknown. At one end the junction does not follow the germline gene, possibly because of a read error. CD4+ T cells that had been cultured provided DNA sequenced with the Oncomine TCR Beta short-read assay. TCRdb ran MiXCR on the PCR reads and lists one entry per CDR3 protein. The sample contains approximately 7,000 distinct CDR3 sequences, approximately 48% of which appear only once. The CDR3 covers 16 residues. Germline assignment: CDR1 MNHEY and CDR2 SVGAGI. Treatment of the sample: roughly 11-day PBMC culture with coronavirus spike peptide pools or control peptides (ViraFEST assay). From the unexposed donor, CD4+ T cells were collected ahead of the COVID-19 pandemic (2011-2018).

Specimen: CD4+ T cells from blood, cultured in vitro. This chain links TRBV6-5 with TRBJ1-6; TRBD1 is a possible D gene (5 bases). This clonotype originated in a human donor in good health. The CDR3 region has the DNA TGTGCCAGCAGTTACTCCAGGGACTCCCATAATTCACCCCTCCACTTT. It encodes CASSYSRDSHNSPLHF.